Shown below are 16 T cell receptor beta chains from a single sample sequenced in a study of CD8+CD57+ T cells in acquired aplastic anemia (dated by TCRdb to the late 2010s). Flow cytometry had shown CD8+CD57+ cell expansion in the patients selected for sequencing. TCRdb records Illumina HiSeq 2000 as the sequencer. Genomic DNA was used as template for profiling of TCR beta VDJ combinations and CDR3 sequences. TCRdb reran the public reads through fastp at Q25 and MiXCR, keeping productive beta chains. Rows are combined by CDR3 protein, so each entry shows the most common genes and DNA. A total of about 160,000 distinct CDR3 sequences appear in this sample, 40% to 60% of them only once. The ten largest clones add up to under 40% of the sample. The sequencing sample was made of sorted CD4+, CD8+, or CD8+CD57+ T cells (not recorded which) from PBMCs. The receptor source for this set is a human donor with aplastic anemia.

Only a few counts were recorded for this clonotype. This sequence joins TRBV24-1 and TRBJ2-1; the match to TRBD2 covers 9 bases. Germline trimming cut 5 bases from V and 8 bases from J; bases unmatched to any gene: 9. There are 15 residues in the CDR3. Per the germline V gene, CDR1 is KGHDR and CDR2 is SFDVKD. Here the CDR3 DNA reads TGTGCCACCAGTGCGTCGCGGGGGGGCTGGGATGAGCAGTTCTTC. Its protein is CATSASRGGWDEQFF.

V is TRBV2 and J is TRBJ2-5, with D possibly TRBD1 on 5 matching bases. This CDR3 has 14 amino acids. The ends were cut back, 2 bases at V and 5 bases at J, with 12 bases in the middle. Germline CDR1 SNHLY, CDR2 FYNNEI. The CDR3 spells CASSEQGSSETQYF. In DNA form, the CDR3 reads TGTGCCAGCAGTGAACAGGGTTCGTCGGAGACCCAGTACTTC.

The chain uses TRBV7-8 and TRBJ2-1; TRBD2 matches 8 bases. V shed 0 bases and J 4 bases; nucleotides not matched to a gene: 5. This CDR3 spans 16 amino acids. CDR1 and CDR2 (germline): SGHVS, FQNEAQ. CDR3 nucleotide sequence: TGTGCCAGCAGCTTAGCCTCGAGCGGGAGTTACAATGAGCAGTTCTTC. Translated: CASSLASSGSYNEQFF.

The V gene is TRBV20-1, the J gene TRBJ1-3; tentative D call: TRBD1 (6 bases). Trimming removed 6 bases at V and 6 bases at J, with 15 bases between. Germline loops: CDR1 DFQATT, CDR2 SNEGSKA (reference sequence). The CDR3 runs to 13 residues. The CDR3, as DNA: TGCAGTGCGCTCGACAAGGGGGTAAACACCATATATTTT. The encoded protein is CSALDKGVNTIYF.

The chain couples TRBV9 to TRBJ1-6, with D tentatively TRBD1 (5 bases). With 0 bases removed from V and 16 bases from J, the gap between germline ends came to 23 bases. Germline lookup yields CDR1 SGDLS and CDR2 YYNGEE. This CDR3 has 16 residues. Written as DNA, the CDR3 is TGTGCCAGCAGCGTAGGTGCCACAGCCCCGGGGGACCGTCTCCACTTT. As protein: CASSVGATAPGDRLHF.

This clonotype was seen once. The chain is built from TRBV2 and TRBJ1-2; tentatively, D is TRBD1 (5 bases). There are 13 residues in the CDR3. Trimming removed 6 bases from V and 1 base from J, with 9 bases in between. Looked up from germline, CDR1 is SNHLY and CDR2 is FYNNEI. The CDR3 protein is CASSADSNYGYTF. For the CDR3, the DNA is TGTGCCAGCAGCGCCGACAGTAACTATGGCTACACCTTC. Supplemented by reference TRBV2 and TRBJ1-2, the full variable domain reads EPEVTQTPSHQVTQMGQEVILRCVPISNHLYFYWYRQILGQKVEFLVSFYNNEISEKSEIFDDQFSVERPDGSNFTLKIRSTKLEDSAMYFCASSADSNYGYTFGSGTRLTVV.

V and J are TRBV11-2 and TRBJ2-4; 7 positions agree with TRBD1. J was trimmed by 2 bases and V by 5 bases; bases with no gene match: 12. This CDR3 region has 17 residues. Germline CDR1 is SGHAT and CDR2 is FQNNGV. CDR3 sequence reads: CASSMWTGNVTKNIQYF. CDR3 nucleotide sequence: TGTGCCAGCAGCATGTGGACAGGTAATGTCACCAAAAACATTCAGTACTTC. The full variable domain, rest sourced from reference TRBV11-2 and TRBJ2-4, is EAGVAQSPRYKIIEKRQSVAFWCNPISGHATLYWYQQILGQGPKLLIQFQNNGVVDDSQLPKDRFSAERLKGVDSTLKIQPAKLEDSAVYLCASSMWTGNVTKNIQYFGAGTRLSVL.

V gene TRBV2 combines with J gene TRBJ2-7; the D gene is possibly TRBD1 (6 bases). The V end was cut by 10 bases, the J end by 2 bases, with 15 bases between. This CDR3 is built from 13 residues. Germline V gene data show CDR1 as SNHLY and CDR2 as FYNNEI. In nucleotides, the CDR3 is TGTGCCAACGGCCTACAGGGTACCTACGAGCAGTACTTC. Translation gives CANGLQGTYEQYF.

Ten or more counts support this clonotype. J is TRBJ2-7 and V is TRBV20-1; D is perhaps TRBD1 (6 bases). This CDR3 region has 15 residues. Trimming cost V 3 bases and J 1 base, with 16 bases left between them. Germline values: CDR1 DFQATT, CDR2 SNEGSKA (reference sequence). The CDR3 is CSARDPDSASYEQYF. For the CDR3, the DNA is TGCAGTGCTAGGGACCCGGACAGCGCTTCCTACGAGCAGTACTTC.

Ten or more counts support this clonotype. DNA for the CDR3: TGTGCCACCAGTGATTTAGGGCTCAATGAGCAGTTCTTC. This sequence encodes CATSDLGLNEQFF. The V call is TRBV24-1, the J call TRBJ2-1; D is unresolved. Trimming stripped 1 base from V and 6 bases from J, with 6 bases between. Germline V CDR1 and CDR2: KGHDR, SFDVKD. The CDR3 totals 13 residues.

The V call is TRBV7-6, the J call TRBJ2-5; no reliable D call. Germline assignment: CDR1 SGHVS and CDR2 FNYEAQ. V lost 0 bases to trimming and J lost 0 bases, with 2 bases between them. The CDR3 sequence is 13 residues long. The CDR3 region has the DNA TGTGCCAGCAGCTTAGCGTACCAAGAGACCCAGTACTTC. This encodes CASSLAYQETQYF. Combining the CDR3 with reference TRBV7-6 and TRBJ2-5 gives the whole variable domain GAGVSQSPRYKVTKRGQDVALRCDPISGHVSLYWYRQALGQGPEFLTYFNYEAQQDKSGLPNDRFSAERPEGSISTLTIQRTEQRDSAMYRCASSLAYQETQYFGPGTRLLVL.

This clonotype was counted a few times. V and J are TRBV24-1 and TRBJ2-5; D assignment may be TRBD1 or TRBD2 (7 bases each). CDR3 length: 15 amino acids. The V end lost 4 bases, the J end lost 5 bases, and 16 bases lay between the germline ends. Germline V gene data show CDR1 as KGHDR and CDR2 as SFDVKD. The CDR3: CATSDFGTAGETQYF. The CDR3 DNA follows: TGTGCCACCAGTGACTTTGGGACAGCGGGGGAGACCCAGTACTTC.

J is TRBJ2-2 and V is TRBV12-3 or TRBV12-4, with D perhaps being TRBD1 or TRBD2 (5 bases each). CDR3 size: 15 residues. Trimming removed 3 bases from V and 6 bases from J, with 14 bases in between. CDR3 bases: TGTGCCAGCAGTTTTGTCCCTCTGGGGGCCGGGGAGCTGTTTTTT. Translated, it gives CASSFVPLGAGELFF.

The V call is TRBV2, the J call TRBJ1-2; TRBD1 matches 10 bases. Trimming at V came to 5 bases and at J to 6 bases, leaving 12 bases not matched to a gene. Germline assignment: CDR1 SNHLY and CDR2 FYNNEI. The CDR3 sequence is 16 residues long. The chain's CDR3 is CASSSRQGAVSDGYTF. The CDR3 DNA reads TGTGCCAGCAGTTCCCGACAGGGGGCAGTTAGTGATGGCTACACCTTC.

The CDR3 DNA is TGCAGCGTTCAGTCTAGCGGGAGTGGCGAGCAGTACTTC. Its translation: CSVQSSGSGEQYF. The chain employs TRBV29-1 and TRBJ2-7; 10 bases fit TRBD2. This CDR3 comprises 13 residues. Germline-derived CDR1 and CDR2 are SQVTM and ANQGSEA. V shed 5 bases, J shed 6 bases, and the junction held 7 bases outside the gene matches.

V gene TRBV20-1 combines with J gene TRBJ1-2; TRBD1 is a possible D gene (5 bases). The germline V gene encodes CDR1 DFQATT and CDR2 SNEGSKA (reference sequence). The CDR3 runs 13 residues. Written as DNA, the CDR3 is TGCAGCGCGAGATCTCAAACAGGTGAGGGCTACACCTTC. Translated: CSARSQTGEGYTF.